The TCR beta chain under discussion was sequenced for a study of technical replicates of blood from a few donors. Profiling relied on immunoSEQ multiplex PCR, and the TCRdb table lists in-frame clones only, not all of them. The data contain around 84,000 clones, more than 90% of them singletons. CDR1 and CDR2 from the germline V gene are SGHRS and YFSETQ. The CDR3 is made up of 15 amino acids. V lost 4 bases and J 2 bases, leaving 16 bases between the germline ends. The origin of this receptor is a human donor in good health. Sequenced material: T cells isolated from PBMCs. The chain carries TRBV5-1 and TRBJ2-7; tentatively, D is TRBD2 (6 bases). CDR3 in amino acids: CASSVSGTVAYEQYF. The CDR3 bases are TGCGCCAGCAGCGTCTCCGGGACTGTAGCCTACGAGCAGTACTTC.